This T cell receptor (beta chain) derives from a study of cytomegalovirus exposure and HLA in healthy donors. Study observations and caveats: Across donors, most TCRs were seen rarely, yet some public ones were widespread. Cytomegalovirus association was assigned to about 150 TCR beta chains. The classifier reportedly diagnosed cytomegalovirus status with high specificity and sensitivity.

Sequencing was performed with immunoSEQ multiplex PCR; in TCRdb, only in-frame clones are kept and a portion is missing. The table lists some 120,000 clones, 88% of them singletons. The donors were part of the validation cohort of 120 or so subjects. That cohort was separate from the first cohort, which comprised about 670 subjects. With regard to this clone: Its antigen remains unknown.

CDR1 and CDR2 (germline): SGHAT, FQNNGV. The CDR3 is 18 amino acids. V was clipped by 1 base and J by 6 bases; unmatched bases: 11. Material: PBMCs. This TCR was sampled from a young man in good health and CMV-seronegative. The rearrangement joins TRBV11-2 to TRBJ2-4, with 11 bases fitting TRBD2. CDR3: CASSLGGETSGSGNIQYF. DNA of the CDR3: TGTGCCAGCAGCTTAGGGGGGGAAACTAGCGGGAGTGGAAACATTCAGTACTTC.